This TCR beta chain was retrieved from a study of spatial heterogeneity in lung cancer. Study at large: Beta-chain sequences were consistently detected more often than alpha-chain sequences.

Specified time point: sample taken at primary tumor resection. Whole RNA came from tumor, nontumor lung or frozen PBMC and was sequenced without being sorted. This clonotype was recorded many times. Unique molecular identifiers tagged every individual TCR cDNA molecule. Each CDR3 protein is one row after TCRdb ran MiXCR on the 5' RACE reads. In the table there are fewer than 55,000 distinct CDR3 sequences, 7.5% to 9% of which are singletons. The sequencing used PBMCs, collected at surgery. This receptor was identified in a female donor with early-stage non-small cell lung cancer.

The CDR3 DNA follows: TGTGCCAGCAGCCCCACCTCGCGCGGGGAGCTGTTTTTT. Its protein product is CASSPTSRGELFF. V and J are TRBV11-3 and TRBJ2-2; D remains unclear. V was cut by 5 bases and J by 7 bases, with 11 bases left in between. The CDR3 covers 13 residues. Germline V gives CDR1 SGHNT, CDR2 YENEEA.